Shown below are 9 T cell receptor beta chains from a single sample sequenced in a study of T cell changes during pregnancy in multiple sclerosis. Data came from immunoSEQ multiplex PCR; TCRdb stores just in-frame clones and leaves some out. The sample contains about 75,000 clones, approximately 88% of which appear only once. The sequences come from peripheral blood, collected in the first trimester of pregnancy. The origin of the receptors is a female donor in good health, enrolled as a control in a pregnancy study.

CDR3 DNA sequence: TGTGCCAGTAGTATGGCAGGGAGTTGGGACAGATATGGCTACACCTTC. Protein: CASSMAGSWDRYGYTF. V usage is TRBV19 and J usage is TRBJ1-2; 7 bases match TRBD1. The ends lost 3 bases at V and 5 bases at J; junction bases unmatched: 12. Germline V gives CDR1 LNHDA, CDR2 SQIVND (reference sequence). The CDR3 extends over 16 amino acids.

The chain has TRBV6-1 and TRBJ1-1; 9 bases match TRBD1. Germline V gene data show CDR1 as MNHNS and CDR2 as SASEGT. V lost 2 bases to trimming and J lost 5 bases; unmatched junction nucleotides: 3. The CDR3 covers 14 residues. The CDR3 sequence is CASSERTGATEAFF. CDR3 in DNA: TGTGCCAGCAGTGAAAGGACAGGGGCAACTGAAGCTTTCTTT.

A single count supports this clone. The gene calls are TRBV7-9 and TRBJ2-7; 7 bases match TRBD2. Trimming took 6 bases from V and 2 from J; bases not matched to a gene: 7. The germline V gene has CDR1 SEHNR and CDR2 FQNEAQ (reference sequence). The CDR3 is 14 amino acids. For the CDR3, the DNA is TGTGCCAGCAGTATGACGGGGGGAACCTACGAGCAGTACTTC. It encodes CASSMTGGTYEQYF.

This chain uses TRBV5-1 with TRBJ2-2; 8 bases are a match to TRBD1. CDR3 length: 16 amino acids. The germline V gene has CDR1 SGHRS and CDR2 YFSETQ. The trim removed 0 bases at V and 7 bases at J, leaving 8 bases unmatched. CDR3 loop: CASSLGGQGNFGELFF. The DNA of the CDR3 is TGCGCCAGCAGCTTGGGAGGACAGGGTAATTTCGGGGAGCTGTTTTTT.

The chain uses TRBV7-6 and TRBJ1-1; D may be TRBD1 (6 bases). Trimming took off 5 bases at V and 7 bases at J, with 14 bases between the two ends. Germline V lookup: CDR1 SGHVS, CDR2 FNYEAQ. The length of the CDR3 is 13 residues. The CDR3 here is CASSPAQDSEAFF. The CDR3 coding sequence is TGTGCCAGCAGCCCGGCCCAGGACAGTGAAGCTTTCTTT.

The chain joins TRBV9 to TRBJ2-2; possibly TRBD2 for D (6 bases). The CDR3 is 17 amino acids. Germline values: CDR1 SGDLS, CDR2 YYNGEE. Trimming stripped 4 bases from V and 6 bases from J, with 22 bases between. CDR3 region: CASSLNGRGAFAGELFF. The CDR3 coding sequence is TGTGCCAGCAGCTTAAACGGGAGAGGTGCCTTCGCCGGGGAGCTGTTTTTT.

The rearrangement joins TRBV15 to TRBJ1-2; 12 nucleotides align to TRBD1. Trimming removed 3 bases from V and 6 bases from J; junction bases left unmatched: 2. CDR3 length: 14 residues. The germline V gene encodes CDR1 LNHNV and CDR2 YYDKDF (reference sequence). The CDR3 here is CATSRGQGADGYTF. As DNA, the CDR3 is TGTGCCACCAGCAGGGGACAGGGGGCCGATGGCTACACCTTC. Using reference TRBV15 and TRBJ1-2 for the parts outside the CDR3, the full variable domain is DAMVIQNPRYQVTQFGKPVTLSCSQTLNHNVMYWYQQKSSQAPKLLFHYYDKDFNNEADTPDNFQSRRPNTSFCFLDIRSPGLGDTAMYLCATSRGQGADGYTFGSGTRLTVV.

The chain links TRBV6-1 to TRBJ1-2; no clear D. The CDR3 contains 11 residues. The germline gives CDR1 MNHNS, CDR2 SASEGT. Trimming pared 6 bases from V and 4 bases from J, leaving 6 bases between. The CDR3 nucleotides read TGTGCCAGCAGCGTACTCTATGGCTACACCTTC. This sequence encodes CASSVLYGYTF.

In DNA form, the CDR3 reads TGTGCCAGCAGTGCCTCCGGGGGACCCGGAATCGGTTCGGTGGCTTTCTTT. It translates to CASSASGGPGIGSVAFF. The rearrangement uses TRBV6-1 and TRBJ1-1; perhaps TRBD1 as D (5 bases). V lost 4 bases and J lost 11, with 29 bases in between. The CDR3 loop spans 17 amino acids. Germline V lookup: CDR1 MNHNS, CDR2 SASEGT.